This T cell receptor (beta chain) was observed in a study of Ad26.COV2.S vaccination and SARS-CoV-2 variants. Study information: In the study, Ad26.COV2.S was injected intramuscularly once, or twice 56 days apart.

Germline V gene data show CDR1 as MDHEN and CDR2 as SYDVKM. Trimming left V 1 base short and J 11 bases short, with 11 bases between. The CDR3 sequence is 12 residues long. Indicated treatment: about 20 received Ad26.COV2.S at low or high dose, single or two shots; 5 received placebo; per-sample allocation not given. Following the first vaccine or placebo injection, samples were taken on day 63. A word on this clone: The target antigen is unknown.

Data came from immunoSEQ multiplex PCR; TCRdb stores just in-frame clones and leaves some out. The repertoire has roughly 400,000 clones, approximately 90% of them found once; the top ten carry 1.5% to 2%. Study-wide findings and caveats: Non-spike TCR breadth showed similarity between vaccine and placebo recipients.

The origin of this receptor is a person between 18 and 60 years old who received the Ad26.COV2.S COVID-19 vaccine or a placebo. The chain is built from TRBV28 and TRBJ1-1, with TRBD1 as a possible D gene (5 bases). This specimen was peripheral blood, taken in a trial of Ad26.COV2.S vaccine versus placebo. DNA for the CDR3: TGTGCCAGCAGTTTATTTCCGGGGGACGCTTTCTTT. It is translated as CASSLFPGDAFF.